One and the same sample provided the 13 T cell receptor beta chains below, sequenced in a study of blood T cell repertoires in COVID-19. Only in-frame clones appear in the TCRdb table, and some are missing; sequencing was by immunoSEQ multiplex PCR. The sample lists 200,000 to 250,000 clones; around 83% were seen once. The sample comprised peripheral blood. These receptors all come from a woman younger than 30 with acute or convalescent COVID-19.

V gene TRBV7-2 combines with J gene TRBJ2-2; maybe TRBD2 (5 bases). Trimming stripped 2 bases from V and 1 base from J, with 8 bases between. The CDR3 has 15 residues. In germline, CDR1 is SGHTA, CDR2 FQGNSA. Written as DNA, the CDR3 is TGTGCCAGCAGCTTACGTAGCGTGAACACCGGGGAGCTGTTTTTT. This gives the protein CASSLRSVNTGELFF.

The chain carries TRBV5-1 and TRBJ1-1; 8 nucleotides line up with TRBD1. This CDR3 is 16 amino acids long. J was trimmed by 0 bases and V by 3 bases; bases with no gene match: 7. CDR1 is SGHRS, CDR2 YFSETQ, per germline. DNA of the CDR3: TGCGCCAGCAGCTCTATGGACAGGGATATGAACACTGAAGCTTTCTTT. Amino acid sequence: CASSSMDRDMNTEAFF.

The count of this clone is one. The chain has TRBV28 and TRBJ1-6; D is uncertain. The CDR3 totals 13 residues. The germline V gene has CDR1 MDHEN and CDR2 SYDVKM. The germline V and J ends were trimmed by 1 base and 7 bases, with 5 bases remaining between them. CDR3 in DNA: TGTGCCAGCAGTTTATCCCAGAATTCACCCCTCCACTTT. Amino acids: CASSLSQNSPLHF.

V gene TRBV28 combines with J gene TRBJ2-5, with D hard to call. Trimming took 6 bases from V and 3 from J, leaving 5 bases between them. The CDR3 is 11 residues long. Germline-derived CDR1 and CDR2 are MDHEN and SYDVKM. Here the CDR3 DNA reads TGTGCCAGCAGCCGCGAAGAGACCCAGTACTTC. This sequence encodes CASSREETQYF. The whole variable domain, filled in from reference TRBV28 and TRBJ2-5, reads DVKVTQSSRYLVKRTGEKVFLECVQDMDHENMFWYRQDPGLGLRLIYFSYDVKMKEKGDIPEGYSVSREKKERFSLILESASTNQTSMYLCASSREETQYFGPGTRLLVL.

This clone came up once. This chain connects TRBV7-2 to TRBJ1-2, with D tentatively TRBD1 (6 bases). V was cut by 6 bases and J by 8 bases, with 28 bases left in between. The CDR3 has 17 residues. Germline loops: CDR1 SGHTA, CDR2 FQGNSA. Here the CDR3 DNA reads TGTGCCAGCAGTACTCACAGGGATACAAACTATGTCATGGGCTACACCTTC. Amino acid sequence: CASSTHRDTNYVMGYTF.

The rearrangement joins TRBV30 to TRBJ2-4; TRBD1 aligns across 8 bases. CDR1 is GTSNPN and CDR2 is SVGIG in the germline V gene (reference sequence). CDR3 length: 15 residues. V dropped 1 base and J dropped 9; count of bases not matched to a gene: 11. As DNA, the CDR3 is TGTGCCTGGAGTGAACCGGACAGGGCCAAGGGCATTCAGTACTTC. The encoded protein is CAWSEPDRAKGIQYF.

The chain employs TRBV4-2 and TRBJ1-2; maybe TRBD1 (6 bases). Germline CDR1 LGHNA, CDR2 YNFKEQ. The ends were cut back, 3 bases at V and 7 bases at J, with 12 bases in the middle. The CDR3 has 13 residues. In nucleotides, the CDR3 is TGTGCCAGCAGCCACCCCGAGGGGGTTGGCTACACCTTC. Translation gives CASSHPEGVGYTF.

This clone was found once. The J gene is TRBJ2-1, the V gene TRBV3-1 (or the pseudogene TRBV3-2), with TRBD2 matching over 9 bases. This CDR3 contains 15 residues. The junction had 2 bases not matched to a gene; V was cut back by 2 bases and J by 3 bases. The germline gives CDR1 LGHDT, CDR2 YNNKEL (reference sequence). This CDR3 is CASSQRLAVYNEQFF. CDR3 in DNA: TGTGCCAGCAGCCAAAGACTAGCGGTCTACAATGAGCAGTTCTTC.

This clone was detected a few times. This chain links TRBV5-6 with TRBJ1-2; D is ambiguous. The V end lost 1 base, the J end lost 8 bases, and 12 bases lay between the germline ends. There are 13 residues in the CDR3. Germline CDR1 reads SGHDT; CDR2 reads YYEEEE. The DNA of the CDR3 is TGTGCCAGCAGCTTGATCGCAATCGGGGGCTACACCTTC. This codes for CASSLIAIGGYTF.

This clone appeared once. Other DNA sequences within the sample encode an identical CDR3. The rearrangement joins TRBV27 to TRBJ2-7; D ambiguous. The CDR3 covers 12 residues. Germline lookup yields CDR1 MNHEY and CDR2 SMNVEV (reference sequence). Trimming removed 0 bases at V and 3 bases at J, with 3 bases between. The CDR3 region is CASSLSGYEQYF. CDR3 nucleotides: TGTGCCAGCAGTTTATCCGGCTACGAGCAGTACTTC.

This clone appeared a single time. The rearrangement links TRBV5-6 to TRBJ1-6; TRBD1 matches 7 bases. CDR1 and CDR2 (germline): SGHDT, YYEEEE. The CDR3 consists of 14 residues. J was trimmed by 9 bases and V by 2 bases; bases with no gene match: 5. The CDR3 spells CASSFYRGRSPLHF. DNA for the CDR3: TGTGCCAGCAGCTTTTACAGGGGTCGTTCACCCCTCCACTTT.

V usage is TRBV4-3 and J usage is TRBJ2-2, with D perhaps TRBD2 (6 bases). Looked up from germline, CDR1 is LGHNA and CDR2 is YSLEER. This CDR3 is built from 17 residues. Trimming removed 4 bases from V and 0 bases from J, with 15 bases in between. The CDR3 spells CASSLPRGGTNTGELFF. For the CDR3, the DNA is TGCGCCAGCAGCCTCCCCCGGGGCGGGACGAACACCGGGGAGCTGTTTTTT.

The V gene is TRBV13, the J gene TRBJ2-1; 11 bases map to TRBD2. The V gene end was trimmed by 2 bases and the J gene end by 4 bases; junction bases not matched to a gene: 7. Germline V gene sequence: CDR1 PRHDT, CDR2 FYEKMQ (reference sequence). This CDR3 contains 17 residues. The CDR3 coding sequence is TGTGCCAGCAGCTTAAGAAGACTAGCGGGAAGGTACAATGAGCAGTTCTTC. Translating gives CASSLRRLAGRYNEQFF.